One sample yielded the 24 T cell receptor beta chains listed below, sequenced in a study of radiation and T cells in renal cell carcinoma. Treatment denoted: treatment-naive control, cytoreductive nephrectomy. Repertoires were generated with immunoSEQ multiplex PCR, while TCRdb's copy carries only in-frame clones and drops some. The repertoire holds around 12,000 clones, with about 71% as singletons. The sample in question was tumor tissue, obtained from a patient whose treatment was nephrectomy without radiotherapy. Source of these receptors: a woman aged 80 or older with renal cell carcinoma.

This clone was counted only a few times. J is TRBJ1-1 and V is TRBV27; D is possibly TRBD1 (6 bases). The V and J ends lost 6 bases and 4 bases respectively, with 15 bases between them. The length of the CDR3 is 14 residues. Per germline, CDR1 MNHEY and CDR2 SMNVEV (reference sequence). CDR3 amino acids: CASSRDQGTTEAFF. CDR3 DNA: TGTGCCAGCAGCCGCGACCAGGGGACCACTGAAGCTTTCTTT.

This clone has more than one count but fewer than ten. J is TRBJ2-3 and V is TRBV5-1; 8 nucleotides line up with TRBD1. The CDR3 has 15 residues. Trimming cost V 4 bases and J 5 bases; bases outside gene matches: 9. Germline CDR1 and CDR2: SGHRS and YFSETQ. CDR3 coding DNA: TGCGCCAGCAGCGCCGCCAGGGGGCTTGGAGATACGCAGTATTTT. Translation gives CASSAARGLGDTQYF.

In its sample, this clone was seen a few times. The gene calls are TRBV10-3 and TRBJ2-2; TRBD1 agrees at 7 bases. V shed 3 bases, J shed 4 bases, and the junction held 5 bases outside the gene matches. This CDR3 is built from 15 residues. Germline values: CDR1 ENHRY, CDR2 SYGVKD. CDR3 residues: CAISEESGGTGELFF. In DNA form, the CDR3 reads TGTGCCATCAGTGAAGAGTCAGGGGGCACCGGGGAGCTGTTTTTT.

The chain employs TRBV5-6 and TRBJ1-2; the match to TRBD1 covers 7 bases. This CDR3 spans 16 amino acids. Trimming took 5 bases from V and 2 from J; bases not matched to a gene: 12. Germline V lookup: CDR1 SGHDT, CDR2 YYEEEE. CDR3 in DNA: TGTGCCAGCAGGCCGGACAGGAGGGGTACAAACTATGGCTACACCTTC. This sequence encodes CASRPDRRGTNYGYTF.

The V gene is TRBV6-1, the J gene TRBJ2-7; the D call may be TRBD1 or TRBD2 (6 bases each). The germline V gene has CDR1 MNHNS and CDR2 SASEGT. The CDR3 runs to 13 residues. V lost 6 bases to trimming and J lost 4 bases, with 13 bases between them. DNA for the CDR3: TGTGCCAGCAGGGGGGGCGGGGAATACGAGCAGTACTTC. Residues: CASRGGGEYEQYF.

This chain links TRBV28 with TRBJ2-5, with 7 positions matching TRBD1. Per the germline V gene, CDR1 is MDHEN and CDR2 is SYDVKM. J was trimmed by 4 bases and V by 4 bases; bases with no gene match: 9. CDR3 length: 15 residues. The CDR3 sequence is CASSSPTGPGETQYF. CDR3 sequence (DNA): TGTGCCAGCAGTTCCCCGACAGGGCCTGGAGAGACCCAGTACTTC. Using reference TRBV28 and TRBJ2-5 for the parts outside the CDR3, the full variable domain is DVKVTQSSRYLVKRTGEKVFLECVQDMDHENMFWYRQDPGLGLRLIYFSYDVKMKEKGDIPEGYSVSREKKERFSLILESASTNQTSMYLCASSSPTGPGETQYFGPGTRLLVL.

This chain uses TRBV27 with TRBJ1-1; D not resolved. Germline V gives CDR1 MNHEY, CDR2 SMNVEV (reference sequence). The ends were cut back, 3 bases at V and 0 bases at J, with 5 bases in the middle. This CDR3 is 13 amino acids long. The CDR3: CASSFQMNTEAFF. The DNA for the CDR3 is TGTGCCAGCAGTTTTCAGATGAACACTGAAGCTTTCTTT.

The CDR3 region has the DNA TGTGCCAGCAGTCCGACAGGGATTCAAGAGACCCAGTACTTC. Its protein product is CASSPTGIQETQYF. The chain links TRBV2 to TRBJ2-5; TRBD1 matches at 7 bases. The germline V gene encodes CDR1 SNHLY and CDR2 FYNNEI. The CDR3 is 14 amino acids. The ends lost 5 bases at V and 2 bases at J; junction bases unmatched: 5.

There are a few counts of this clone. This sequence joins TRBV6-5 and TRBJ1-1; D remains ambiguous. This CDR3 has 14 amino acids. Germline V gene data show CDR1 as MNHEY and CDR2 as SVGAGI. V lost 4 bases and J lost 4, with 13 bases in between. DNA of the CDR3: TGTGCCAGCAGTTTTGACCGAGGAGGCACTGAAGCTTTCTTT. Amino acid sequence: CASSFDRGGTEAFF.

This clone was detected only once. This CDR3 is CASSALAGHTDTQYF. The CDR3 DNA reads TGTGCCAGCAGCGCCCTAGCGGGGCACACAGATACGCAGTATTTT. The rearrangement links TRBV7-9 to TRBJ2-3; TRBD2 agrees at 9 bases. CDR1 and CDR2 (germline): SEHNR, FQNEAQ (reference sequence). This CDR3 is 15 amino acids long. With V trimmed by 5 bases and J by 2 bases, 5 bases remained unmatched.

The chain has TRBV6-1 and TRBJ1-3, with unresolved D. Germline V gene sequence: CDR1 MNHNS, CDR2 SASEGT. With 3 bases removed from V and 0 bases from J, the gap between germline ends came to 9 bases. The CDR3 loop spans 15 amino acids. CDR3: CASSEGPSSGNTIYF. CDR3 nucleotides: TGTGCCAGCAGTGAGGGTCCGAGCTCTGGAAACACCATATATTTT.

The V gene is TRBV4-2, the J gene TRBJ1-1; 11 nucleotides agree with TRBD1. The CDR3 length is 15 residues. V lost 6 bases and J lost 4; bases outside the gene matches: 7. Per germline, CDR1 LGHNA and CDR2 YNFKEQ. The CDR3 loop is CASREAGTGGTEAFF. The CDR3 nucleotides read TGTGCCAGCAGAGAGGCCGGGACAGGGGGCACTGAAGCTTTCTTT.

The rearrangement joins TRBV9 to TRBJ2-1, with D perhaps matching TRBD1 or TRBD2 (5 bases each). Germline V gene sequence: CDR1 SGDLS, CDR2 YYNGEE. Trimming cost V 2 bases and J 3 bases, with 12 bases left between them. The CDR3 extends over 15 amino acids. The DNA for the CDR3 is TGTGCCAGCAGCGTTCTGGGGGACCTCTACAATGAGCAGTTCTTC. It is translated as CASSVLGDLYNEQFF.

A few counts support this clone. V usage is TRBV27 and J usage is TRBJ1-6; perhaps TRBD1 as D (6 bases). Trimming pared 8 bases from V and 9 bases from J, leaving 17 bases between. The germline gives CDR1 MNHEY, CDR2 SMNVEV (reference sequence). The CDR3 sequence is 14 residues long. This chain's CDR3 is CASYSPGVGSPLHF. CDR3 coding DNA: TGTGCCAGCTACAGTCCAGGGGTCGGTTCACCCCTCCACTTT.

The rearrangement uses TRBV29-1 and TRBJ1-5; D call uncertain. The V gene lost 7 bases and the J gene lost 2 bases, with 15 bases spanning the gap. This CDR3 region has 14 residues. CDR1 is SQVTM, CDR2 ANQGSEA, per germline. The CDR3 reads CSARGAGGNQPQHF. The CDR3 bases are TGCAGCGCCCGGGGAGCTGGGGGCAATCAGCCCCAGCATTTT.

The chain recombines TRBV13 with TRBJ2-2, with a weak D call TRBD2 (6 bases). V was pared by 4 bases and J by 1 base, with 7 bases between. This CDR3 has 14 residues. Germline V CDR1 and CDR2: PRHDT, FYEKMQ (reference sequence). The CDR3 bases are TGTGCCAGCAGCTGGGGGGTGAACACCGGGGAGCTGTTTTTT. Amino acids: CASSWGVNTGELFF.

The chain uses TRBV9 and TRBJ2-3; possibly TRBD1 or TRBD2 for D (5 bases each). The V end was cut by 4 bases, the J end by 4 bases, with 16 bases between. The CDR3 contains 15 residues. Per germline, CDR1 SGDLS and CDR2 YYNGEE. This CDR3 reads CASSPNFEGPDTQYF. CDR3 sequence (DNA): TGTGCCAGCAGCCCAAACTTTGAGGGGCCAGATACGCAGTATTTT.

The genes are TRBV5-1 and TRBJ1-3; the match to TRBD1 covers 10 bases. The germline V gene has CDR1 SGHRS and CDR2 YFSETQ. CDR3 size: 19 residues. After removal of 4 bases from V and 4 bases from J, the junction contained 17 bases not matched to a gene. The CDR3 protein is CASSNNPGQGLSGGNTIYF. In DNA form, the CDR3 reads TGCGCCAGCAGCAACAACCCGGGACAGGGGCTTTCGGGGGGAAACACCATATATTTT.

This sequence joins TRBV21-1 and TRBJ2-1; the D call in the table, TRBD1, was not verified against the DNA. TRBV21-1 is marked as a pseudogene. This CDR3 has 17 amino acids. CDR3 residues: CASSNTSDTSLHNEQFF. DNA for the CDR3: TGTGCCAGCAGCAATACTTCGGACACCTCCCTTCACAATGAGCAGTTCTTC.

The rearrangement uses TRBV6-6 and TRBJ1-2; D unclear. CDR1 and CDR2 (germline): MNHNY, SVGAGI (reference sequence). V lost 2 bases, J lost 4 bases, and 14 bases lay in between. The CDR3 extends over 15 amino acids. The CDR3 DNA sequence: TGTGCCAGCAGTTACAGCGCAGGAGGGAGCTATGGCTACACCTTC. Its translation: CASSYSAGGSYGYTF.

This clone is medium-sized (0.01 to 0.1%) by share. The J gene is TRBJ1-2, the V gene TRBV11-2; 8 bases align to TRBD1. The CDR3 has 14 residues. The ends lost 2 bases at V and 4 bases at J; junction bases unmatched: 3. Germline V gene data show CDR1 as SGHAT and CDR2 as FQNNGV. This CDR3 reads CASSLSGGSYGYTF. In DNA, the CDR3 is TGTGCCAGCAGCTTATCAGGGGGCAGCTATGGCTACACCTTC.

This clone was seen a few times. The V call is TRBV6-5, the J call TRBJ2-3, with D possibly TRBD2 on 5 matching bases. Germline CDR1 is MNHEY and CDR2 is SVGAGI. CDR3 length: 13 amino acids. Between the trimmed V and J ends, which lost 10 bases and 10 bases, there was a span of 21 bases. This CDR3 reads CATARGPGVAQYF. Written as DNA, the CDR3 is TGTGCCACCGCACGAGGTCCCGGGGTAGCGCAGTATTTT.

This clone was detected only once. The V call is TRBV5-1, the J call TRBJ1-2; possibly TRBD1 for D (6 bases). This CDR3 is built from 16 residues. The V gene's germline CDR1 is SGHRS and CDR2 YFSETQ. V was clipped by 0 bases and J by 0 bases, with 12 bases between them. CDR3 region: CASSLAPTGANYGYTF. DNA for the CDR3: TGCGCCAGCAGCTTGGCACCGACAGGAGCTAACTATGGCTACACCTTC.

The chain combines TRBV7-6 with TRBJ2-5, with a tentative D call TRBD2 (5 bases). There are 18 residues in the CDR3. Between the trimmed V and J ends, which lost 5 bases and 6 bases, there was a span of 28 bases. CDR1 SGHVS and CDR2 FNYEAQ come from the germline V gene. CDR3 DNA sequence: TGTGCCAGCAGCGGCCGGCCTTGGGAGTCGGTGTCACAAAAGACCCAGTACTTC. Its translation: CASSGRPWESVSQKTQYF.